The 12 T cell receptor beta chains reported below all come from one sample, sequenced in a study of T cells in Graves' hyperthyroidism and ophthalmopathy. RNA transcripts provided the source from which TCR beta CDR3 regions were amplified. TCR CDR3 regions were first amplified by RT-PCR with HTBI primers. TCRdb recomputed calls from the multiplex PCR reads with MiXCR, one row per CDR3 protein. The repertoire has roughly 420,000 distinct CDR3 sequences, 15% to 18% of them found once; the top ten carry around an eighth. The sample taken for sequencing was blood. The source of these receptors is a woman aged 18-29 years with Graves' hyperthyroidism.

This clonotype has more than one count but fewer than ten. The chain has TRBV19 and TRBJ1-5, with unresolved D. The length of the CDR3 is 15 residues. Germline V gene lookup returns CDR1 LNHDA and CDR2 SQIVND (reference sequence). The V gene lost 2 bases and the J gene lost 2 bases, with 10 bases spanning the gap. The CDR3 sequence: CASSINRLRNQPQHF. DNA of the CDR3: TGTGCCAGTAGTATAAACAGACTTCGCAATCAGCCCCAGCATTTT.

This clonotype has ten or more counts. The V and J genes are TRBV11-2 and TRBJ2-2; 10 nucleotides match TRBD2. The V segment lost 2 bases and the J segment 0 bases; nucleotides outside the gene matches: 6. Germline V gene sequence: CDR1 SGHAT, CDR2 FQNNGV. The CDR3 runs to 18 residues. CDR3 sequence reads: CASSLSGLAGANTGELFF. The CDR3 DNA sequence: TGTGCCAGCAGCTTATCGGGTCTAGCGGGGGCGAACACCGGGGAGCTGTTTTTT.

This clonotype was counted only a few times. At one of its ends the junction is not consistent with the germline gene, which may arise from a read error. J is TRBJ1-1 and V is TRBV27, with no clear D. The V gene's germline CDR1 is MNHEY and CDR2 SMNVEV (reference sequence). The CDR3 extends over 14 amino acids. CDR3 in DNA: TGTGCCAGCAGTTTTCGTTCGGCGAACAGTGAAGCTTTCTTT. Amino acids: CASSFRSANSEAFF.

The chain links TRBV11-2 to TRBJ2-4; 7 bases map to TRBD2. Germline lookup yields CDR1 SGHAT and CDR2 FQNNGV. The CDR3 covers 15 residues. The trim removed 3 bases at V and 6 bases at J, leaving 8 bases unmatched. CDR3 region: CASSFWGSGGNIQYF. CDR3 bases: TGTGCCAGCAGCTTTTGGGGATCGGGGGGAAACATTCAGTACTTC.

V gene TRBV4-3 combines with J gene TRBJ2-1; D remains unclear. V was pared by 1 base and J by 3 bases, with 7 bases between. Germline CDR1 reads LGHNA; CDR2 reads YSLEER. The CDR3 is made up of 14 amino acids. CDR3 residues: CASSQGALYNEQFF. In nucleotides, the CDR3 is TGCGCCAGCAGCCAAGGGGCCCTCTACAATGAGCAGTTCTTC.

This clonotype showed up many times. The chain is built from TRBV3-1 and TRBJ2-1; weak D call: TRBD2 (6 bases). This CDR3 region has 16 residues. Germline loops: CDR1 LGHDT, CDR2 YNNKEL (reference sequence). V was clipped by 1 base and J by 6 bases, with 16 bases between them. The CDR3 bases are TGTGCCAGCAGCCAAGGGGAGTGGCGGGATGGCAATGAGCAGTTCTTC. This encodes CASSQGEWRDGNEQFF.

In this sample, this clonotype turned up many times. The chain combines TRBV7-2 with TRBJ1-1, with 10 bases fitting TRBD1. Germline V lookup: CDR1 SGHTA, CDR2 FQGNSA. The V gene end was trimmed by 4 bases and the J gene end by 4 bases; junction bases not matched to a gene: 6. The CDR3 is made up of 15 amino acids. The CDR3 spells CASSSLWTGGTEAFF. The CDR3 DNA follows: TGTGCCAGCAGCTCCCTTTGGACAGGGGGCACTGAAGCTTTCTTT.

Many counts were recorded for this clonotype. The rearrangement links TRBV5-1 to TRBJ1-6; possibly TRBD1 for D (6 bases). The CDR3 consists of 13 residues. Germline-derived CDR1 and CDR2 are SGHRS and YFSETQ. V was pared by 4 bases and J by 7 bases, with 9 bases between. CDR3: CASSVDRNSPLHF. The CDR3 DNA reads TGCGCCAGCAGCGTCGACAGGAATTCACCCCTCCACTTT.

Ten or more counts support this clonotype. This chain joins TRBV28 and TRBJ1-5, with D uncertain. The CDR3 has 13 amino acids. In germline, CDR1 is MDHEN, CDR2 SYDVKM. V was cut by 10 bases and J by 0 bases, with 10 bases left in between. This CDR3 is CATKLYSNQPQHF. The CDR3 region has the DNA TGTGCCACCAAACTTTATAGCAATCAGCCCCAGCATTTT. Filled out from reference TRBV28 and TRBJ1-5, the complete variable domain reads DVKVTQSSRYLVKRTGEKVFLECVQDMDHENMFWYRQDPGLGLRLIYFSYDVKMKEKGDIPEGYSVSREKKERFSLILESASTNQTSMYLCATKLYSNQPQHFGDGTRLSIL.

This clonotype was counted between two and nine times. The rearrangement links TRBV10-2 to TRBJ2-2; 7 bases fit TRBD1. The CDR3 loop spans 13 amino acids. Germline V lookup: CDR1 WSHSY, CDR2 SAAADI. V shed 3 bases and J 7 bases; nucleotides not matched to a gene: 2. The CDR3 DNA reads TGCGCCAGCAGTGACCGGACAGGCGGGGAGCTGTTTTTT. Encoded protein: CASSDRTGGELFF.

In the case of this clonotype: Just one base apart from a much larger clone, this may be a read error. The genes are TRBV7-2 and TRBJ2-7, with D uncertain. CDR3 length equals 12 residues. Germline V gene sequence: CDR1 SGHTA, CDR2 FQGNSA. CDR3 sequence (DNA): TGTGCCAGCAGCTTAGGGAGCCACGACCAGTACTTC. Its protein is CASSLGSHDQYF.

The V and J genes are TRBV19 and TRBJ1-6; 9 nucleotides align to TRBD1. The CDR3 runs 18 residues. V trimming: 3 bases; J trimming: 7 bases; junction bases outside the gene matches: 13. Germline V gene lookup returns CDR1 LNHDA and CDR2 SQIVND (reference sequence). CDR3 protein: CASSIRPGTGIGNSPLHF. The CDR3 DNA sequence: TGTGCCAGTAGTATTCGTCCCGGGACAGGGATTGGGAATTCACCCCTCCACTTT.